This TCR beta chain was retrieved from a study of blood T cell repertoires in COVID-19. At the level of the study: Acute and convalescent COVID-19 specimens originated in the United States, Italy and Spain. The analysed material was cDNA or gDNA that came from T cells, B-cell-depleted T cells, or PBMCs.

Cohort placement rested on clinical history that participants reported themselves. Profiling relied on immunoSEQ multiplex PCR, and the TCRdb table lists in-frame clones only, not all of them. The sample lists roughly 280,000 clones; 85% to 90% were seen once. V lost 4 bases to trimming and J lost 3 bases, with 16 bases between them. The CDR3 loop spans 16 amino acids. Germline V gene lookup returns CDR1 SGHKS and CDR2 YYEKEE (reference sequence). The receptor's source is a woman under 30 who had recovered from COVID-19. The chain joins TRBV5-5 to TRBJ2-2; the D gene is possibly TRBD1 (8 bases). The sample consisted of PBMCs or T cells enriched from blood (not recorded which). The CDR3 nucleotides are TGTGCCAGCAGCCCGTATACAGGGGGGGACACCGGGGAGCTGTTTTTT. Its protein product is CASSPYTGGDTGELFF.